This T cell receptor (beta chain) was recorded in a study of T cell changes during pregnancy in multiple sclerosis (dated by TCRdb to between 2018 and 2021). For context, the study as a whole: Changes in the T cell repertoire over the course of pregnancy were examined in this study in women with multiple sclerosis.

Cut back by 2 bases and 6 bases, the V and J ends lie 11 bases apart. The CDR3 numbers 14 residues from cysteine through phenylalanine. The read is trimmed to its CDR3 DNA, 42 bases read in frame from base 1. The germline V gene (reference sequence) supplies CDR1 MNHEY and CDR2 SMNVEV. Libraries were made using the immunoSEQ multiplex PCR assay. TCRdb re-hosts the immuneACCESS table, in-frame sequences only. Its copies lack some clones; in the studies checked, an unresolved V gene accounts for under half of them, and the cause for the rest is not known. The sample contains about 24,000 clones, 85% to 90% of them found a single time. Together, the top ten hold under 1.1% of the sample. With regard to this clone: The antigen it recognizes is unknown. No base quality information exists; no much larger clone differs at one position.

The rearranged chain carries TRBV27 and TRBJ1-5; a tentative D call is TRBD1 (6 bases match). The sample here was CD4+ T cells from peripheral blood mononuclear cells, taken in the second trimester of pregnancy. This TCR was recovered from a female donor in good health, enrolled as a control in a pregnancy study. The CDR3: CASSLDRQLQPQHF. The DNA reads TGTGCCAGCAGTTTAGACAGGCAACTTCAGCCCCAGCATTTT.